The 28 T cell receptor beta chains reported below all come from one sample, sequenced in a study of cytomegalovirus exposure and HLA in healthy donors (dated by TCRdb to the late 2010s). The library was produced with the immunoSEQ multiplex PCR assay. TCRdb retrieved this table from immuneACCESS and kept in-frame rearrangements only. Not all clones are present; in checked studies, unresolved V genes account for under half, and no reason is known for the remainder. For this sample there are hundreds of thousands of clones; about nine tenths appear just once. Clones ranked in the top ten supply about 0.8% of the sample. Input material: PBMCs. All receptors derive from a woman aged 18-29 years in good health and CMV-seronegative.

The chain uses TRBV10-3 and TRBJ1-1; 10 nucleotides match TRBD1. The V and J ends lost 10 bases and 4 bases, in that order; junction bases with no gene match: 12. The CDR3 runs 15 residues. Germline loops: CDR1 ENHRY, CDR2 SYGVKD. The CDR3 spells CATRQGADLGTEAFF. The CDR3 DNA is TGTGCCACAAGACAGGGGGCGGATTTGGGCACTGAAGCTTTCTTT.

The chain employs TRBV2 and TRBJ1-3; 7 bases are shared with TRBD1. V lost 5 bases, J lost 2 bases, and 9 bases stayed unmatched. The CDR3 contains 16 residues. Germline assignment: CDR1 SNHLY and CDR2 FYNNEI. The DNA for the CDR3 is TGTGCCAGCAGTAGGACAGGCTATAGTCCTGGAAACACCATATATTTT. Translation gives CASSRTGYSPGNTIYF.

The rearrangement uses TRBV11-2 and TRBJ2-3; TRBD1 matches 9 bases. Germline V gives CDR1 SGHAT, CDR2 FQNNGV. The CDR3 contains 15 residues. V was clipped by 1 base and J by 3 bases; unmatched bases: 2. This CDR3 reads CASSLGTGVTDTQYF. CDR3 nucleotides: TGTGCCAGCAGCTTAGGGACAGGGGTAACAGATACGCAGTATTTT. Filled out from reference TRBV11-2 and TRBJ2-3, the complete variable domain reads EAGVAQSPRYKIIEKRQSVAFWCNPISGHATLYWYQQILGQGPKLLIQFQNNGVVDDSQLPKDRFSAERLKGVDSTLKIQPAKLEDSAVYLCASSLGTGVTDTQYFGPGTRLTVL.

The rearrangement uses TRBV5-8 and TRBJ2-7; perhaps TRBD1 as D (6 bases). V shed 3 bases and J shed 2 bases, with 15 bases lying between them. The germline V gene encodes CDR1 SGHTS and CDR2 YDEGEE. This CDR3 region has 15 residues. The CDR3 is CASSSGQRGTYEQYF. The DNA for the CDR3 is TGTGCCAGCAGCTCAGGACAGCGAGGTACCTACGAGCAGTACTTC.

Here the CDR3 DNA reads TGTGCCAGCAGCGTGGGACTAGCGGGCGGCAAGCGAGAGACCCAGTACTTC. Translating gives CASSVGLAGGKRETQYF. The chain employs TRBV28 and TRBJ2-5, with TRBD2 identical over 12 bases. CDR3 size: 17 residues. The ends lost 6 bases at V and 4 bases at J; junction bases unmatched: 12. The germline V gene has CDR1 MDHEN and CDR2 SYDVKM.

This clone was counted between two and nine times. V gene TRBV6-5 combines with J gene TRBJ2-7, with a possible D match to TRBD2 (6 bases). Per the germline V gene, CDR1 is MNHEY and CDR2 is SVGAGI. The V gene lost 8 bases and the J gene lost 2 bases, with 10 bases spanning the gap. CDR3 length equals 12 residues. Here the CDR3 DNA reads TGTGCCAGCGGGAGGTCAGCCTACGAGCAGTACTTC. It codes for CASGRSAYEQYF.

This chain uses TRBV28 with TRBJ2-2, with D uncertain. Deletions cut 8 bases from V and 9 bases from J, with 13 bases between. CDR1 MDHEN and CDR2 SYDVKM come from the germline V gene. The CDR3 runs 12 residues. In DNA, the CDR3 is TGTGCCAGCGCGACCGGGTACCGGGAGCTGTTTTTT. It codes for CASATGYRELFF.

CDR3 protein: CASSIRLAGGRQETQYF. In DNA form, the CDR3 reads TGTGCCAGTAGTATTCGACTAGCGGGGGGACGTCAAGAGACCCAGTACTTC. The chain combines TRBV19 with TRBJ2-5; TRBD2 agrees at 13 bases. The germline gives CDR1 LNHDA, CDR2 SQIVND (reference sequence). The CDR3 totals 17 residues. Germline trimming cut 3 bases from V and 2 bases from J; bases unmatched to any gene: 6.

The genes are TRBV9 and TRBJ1-2; 9 bases match TRBD1. V gave up 3 bases and J gave up 8 bases; unmatched junction bases: 5. In germline, CDR1 is SGDLS, CDR2 YYNGEE. The CDR3 has 13 amino acids. DNA of the CDR3: TGTGCCAGCAGCGCGGGGACAGGGAGGGGCTACACCTTC. It encodes CASSAGTGRGYTF.

The chain uses TRBV30 and TRBJ1-1, with D unclear. CDR3 length: 11 amino acids. V lost 3 bases, J lost 5 bases, and 7 bases lay in between. CDR1 and CDR2 from the germline V gene are GTSNPN and SVGIG (reference sequence). This chain's CDR3 is CAWRRETEAFF. Here the CDR3 DNA reads TGTGCCTGGAGACGGGAGACTGAAGCTTTCTTT.

The V gene is TRBV2, the J gene TRBJ2-7, with 11 bases matching TRBD2. This CDR3 region has 15 residues. Unmatched junction bases numbered 4, after V lost 5 bases and J lost 1 base. CDR1 and CDR2 from the germline V gene are SNHLY and FYNNEI. The CDR3: CASSMRTSGSYEQYF. For the CDR3, the DNA is TGTGCCAGCAGTATGAGGACTAGCGGGTCCTACGAGCAGTACTTC.

The chain is built from TRBV9 and TRBJ2-5; tentative D call: TRBD2 (6 bases). Trimming removed 0 bases from V and 5 bases from J, with 14 bases in between. Germline V lookup: CDR1 SGDLS, CDR2 YYNGEE. There are 15 residues in the CDR3. Written as DNA, the CDR3 is TGTGCCAGCAGCGTAGAACTAGCTGGTTCTGAGACCCAGTACTTC. As protein: CASSVELAGSETQYF.

The chain couples TRBV6-5 to TRBJ2-1; weak D call: TRBD2 (6 bases). This CDR3 is 15 amino acids long. Germline assignment: CDR1 MNHEY and CDR2 SVGAGI. Trimming cost V 6 bases and J 0 bases, with 12 bases left between them. CDR3 sequence: CASRLREDSYNEQFF. CDR3 bases: TGTGCCAGCAGGCTCAGGGAGGACTCCTACAATGAGCAGTTCTTC.

This chain joins TRBV5-6 and TRBJ2-3; tentative D call: TRBD2 (5 bases). The CDR3 has 13 amino acids. The V end was cut by 0 bases, the J end by 5 bases, with 7 bases between. Germline V gene data show CDR1 as SGHDT and CDR2 as YYEEEE. This chain's CDR3 is CASSLGTGDTQYF. CDR3 nucleotides: TGTGCCAGCAGCTTGGGGACTGGAGATACGCAGTATTTT.

V usage is TRBV7-9 and J usage is TRBJ2-7; possibly TRBD2 for D (5 bases). In germline, CDR1 is SEHNR, CDR2 FQNEAQ (reference sequence). V dropped 5 bases and J dropped 3 bases, with 20 bases sitting between them. This CDR3 comprises 16 residues. CDR3 nucleotide sequence: TGTGCCAGCAGCCCCCATCGCCTAGGAGGTAGCTACGAGCAGTACTTC. Its protein product is CASSPHRLGGSYEQYF.

The rearrangement uses TRBV5-4 and TRBJ2-4; 10 bases line up with TRBD2. Germline lookup yields CDR1 SGHNT and CDR2 YYREEE (reference sequence). This CDR3 has 15 residues. V was pared by 2 bases and J by 7 bases, with 6 bases of the junction left unmatched. The DNA for the CDR3 is TGTGCCAGCAGCTTCTTAGCGGGGGGCGCGAACATTCAGTACTTC. This codes for CASSFLAGGANIQYF. Drawing the rest from reference TRBV5-4 and TRBJ2-4, the complete variable domain is ETGVTQSPTHLIKTRGQQVTLRCSSQSGHNTVSWYQQALGQGPQFIFQYYREEENGRGNFPPRFSGLQFPNYSSELNVNALELDDSALYLCASSFLAGGANIQYFGAGTRLSVL.

The chain links TRBV9 to TRBJ2-1; tentative D call: TRBD2 (6 bases). Germline values: CDR1 SGDLS, CDR2 YYNGEE. V dropped 0 bases and J dropped 3 bases, with 13 bases sitting between them. The CDR3 spans 16 residues. CDR3 in amino acids: CASSVGAGGDYNEQFF. In DNA, the CDR3 is TGTGCCAGCAGCGTAGGCGCCGGGGGAGACTACAATGAGCAGTTCTTC.

Concerning this clone itself: Other DNA sequences in this sample translate to the same CDR3. The chain has TRBV27 and TRBJ2-1; 11 positions match TRBD2. The CDR3 is 15 amino acids. Germline lookup yields CDR1 MNHEY and CDR2 SMNVEV (reference sequence). Germline trimming cut 3 bases from V and 6 bases from J; bases unmatched to any gene: 4. CDR3 sequence: CASSLGLAGGNEQFF. For the CDR3, the DNA is TGTGCCAGCAGTTTGGGTCTAGCGGGAGGCAATGAGCAGTTCTTC.

This chain links TRBV21-1 with TRBJ2-5; whether TRBD2, the table's D call, matches the DNA was not checked. TRBV21-1 is given as a pseudogene. The CDR3 runs to 15 residues. Here the CDR3 reads CASSNLAGAKETQYF. CDR3 DNA sequence: TGTGCCAGCAGCAACTTAGCGGGGGCCAAAGAGACCCAGTACTTC.

The chain uses TRBV6-1 and TRBJ2-5; D not certain. CDR3 size: 14 residues. In germline, CDR1 is MNHNS, CDR2 SASEGT. V was pared by 3 bases and J by 5 bases, with 13 bases between. The CDR3 region is CASSEGPSGETQYF. For the CDR3, the DNA is TGTGCCAGCAGTGAGGGCCCAAGTGGGGAGACCCAGTACTTC.

This clone was detected only once. The V call is TRBV19, the J call TRBJ2-5; possible D gene TRBD2, 5 bases. There are 13 residues in the CDR3. Germline V CDR1 and CDR2: LNHDA, SQIVND (reference sequence). Deletions cut 3 bases from V and 0 bases from J, with 5 bases between. The CDR3: CASSIGDQETQYF. DNA of the CDR3: TGTGCCAGTAGTATCGGGGACCAAGAGACCCAGTACTTC.

The CDR3 here is CASSPHTLFRGGEKLFF. The CDR3 DNA reads TGTGCCAGCAGTCCCCATACCCTCTTCAGGGGAGGGGAAAAACTGTTTTTT. The V gene is TRBV28, the J gene TRBJ1-4, with D possibly matching TRBD1 (6 bases). This CDR3 comprises 17 residues. V lost 5 bases and J 8 bases, leaving 24 bases between the germline ends. The germline V gene has CDR1 MDHEN and CDR2 SYDVKM. The full variable domain, completed using reference TRBV28 and TRBJ1-4, is DVKVTQSSRYLVKRTGEKVFLECVQDMDHENMFWYRQDPGLGLRLIYFSYDVKMKEKGDIPEGYSVSREKKERFSLILESASTNQTSMYLCASSPHTLFRGGEKLFFGSGTQLSVL.

This sequence joins TRBV28 and TRBJ2-7; 10 nucleotides align to TRBD2. Germline CDR1 MDHEN, CDR2 SYDVKM. The CDR3 is made up of 15 amino acids. J lost 5 bases, V lost 7 bases, and 11 bases had no gene match. DNA of the CDR3: TGTGCCAGCAAAGCGGGGGGGCCCGTAAGCAACGAGCAGTACTTC. It yields the protein CASKAGGPVSNEQYF.

V and J are TRBV27 and TRBJ2-2; D remains unclear. Trimming took 7 bases from V and 0 from J, leaving 12 bases between them. CDR1 MNHEY and CDR2 SMNVEV come from the germline V gene (reference sequence). This CDR3 is built from 15 residues. CDR3 nucleotides: TGTGCCAGCAACCCTCTCGGAGCGAACACCGGGGAGCTGTTTTTT. Translating gives CASNPLGANTGELFF.

The CDR3 region has the DNA TGTGCCAGCAGCCAAGGAATGGGAGGTAGTAACACTGAAGCTTTCTTT. Amino acid sequence: CASSQGMGGSNTEAFF. This sequence joins TRBV4-2 and TRBJ1-1; no reliable D call. The V end was cut by 1 base, the J end by 2 bases, with 14 bases between. The CDR3 is 16 amino acids. The germline V gene encodes CDR1 LGHNA and CDR2 YNFKEQ.

A single count supports this clone. The chain links TRBV7-9 to TRBJ2-2; D is unclear. The CDR3 totals 12 residues. V was clipped by 6 bases and J by 8 bases, with 10 bases between them. Per germline, CDR1 SEHNR and CDR2 FQNEAQ (reference sequence). The chain's CDR3 is CASSWASGELFF. CDR3 bases: TGTGCCAGCAGTTGGGCGTCTGGGGAGCTGTTTTTT. The whole variable domain, filled in from reference TRBV7-9 and TRBJ2-2, reads DTGVSQNPRHKITKRGQNVTFRCDPISEHNRLYWYRQTLGQGPEFLTYFQNEAQLEKSRLLSDRFSAERPKGSFSTLEIQRTEQGDSAMYLCASSWASGELFFGEGSRLTVL.

The V and J genes are TRBV10-2 and TRBJ1-2; a possible D gene is TRBD1 (5 bases). Per the germline V gene, CDR1 is WSHSY and CDR2 is SAAADI. V dropped 10 bases and J dropped 6 bases, with 30 bases sitting between them. CDR3 size: 17 residues. The CDR3 coding sequence is TGCGCCATCCAGGACCGGGACGGGGGATACCCCCGGGATGGCTACACCTTC. It encodes CAIQDRDGGYPRDGYTF.

The J gene is TRBJ1-1, the V gene TRBV7-9; D not resolved. The CDR3 totals 14 residues. V lost 4 bases, J lost 1 base, and 10 bases lay in between. Germline V gene lookup returns CDR1 SEHNR and CDR2 FQNEAQ (reference sequence). In nucleotides, the CDR3 is TGTGCCAGCAGCTGGGCCAGCTCGAACACTGAAGCTTTCTTT. Encoded protein: CASSWASSNTEAFF.